Listed here are 4 T cell receptor beta chains from one sample, sequenced in a study of response to subunit inactivated influenza vaccine. MiXCR, run by TCRdb on the RT-PCR reads, gives a single entry per CDR3 protein. The table shows 750,000 to 850,000 distinct CDR3 sequences, with under 20% occurring only once. The sample in question was PBMCs from blood, obtained 4 to 6 days after vaccination. The receptors here all came from a man aged 50 to 60 who received an inactivated influenza vaccine.

The gene calls are TRBV4-3 and TRBJ2-6; D unresolved. Between the trimmed V and J ends, which lost 6 bases and 0 bases, there was a span of 15 bases. In germline, CDR1 is LGHNA, CDR2 YSLEER. There are 17 residues in the CDR3. Here the CDR3 reads CASRKSVGSSGANVLTF. CDR3 nucleotides: TGCGCCAGCAGAAAGTCGGTAGGAAGCTCTGGGGCCAACGTCCTGACTTTC.

This clonotype has only a few counts. CDR3 sequence: CAIRDDRDGSYGYTF. CDR3 nucleotides: TGTGCCATCAGGGACGACAGAGACGGAAGCTATGGCTACACCTTC. The gene calls are TRBV10-3 and TRBJ1-2; tentative D call: TRBD1 (5 bases). The V and J ends lost 6 bases and 4 bases respectively, with 18 bases between them. Germline loops: CDR1 ENHRY, CDR2 SYGVKD. The CDR3 has 15 residues.

The gene calls are TRBV20-1 and TRBJ2-1, with D possibly matching TRBD2 (6 bases). Germline CDR1 reads DFQATT; CDR2 reads SNEGSKA (reference sequence). Trimming shortened V by 3 bases and J by 5 bases, and 26 bases separated the two germline ends. CDR3 length: 18 residues. The chain's CDR3 is CSASPSGGIIIQHNEQFF. The CDR3 DNA follows: TGCAGTGCTAGTCCATCCGGCGGGATAATCATCCAGCACAATGAGCAGTTCTTC.

The sample holds a few counts of this clonotype. This chain uses TRBV10-3 with TRBJ2-1, with D perhaps given as TRBD1 or TRBD2 (5 bases each). The CDR3 is 16 amino acids. The ends were cut back, 0 bases at V and 7 bases at J, with 16 bases in the middle. From germline, CDR1 is ENHRY and CDR2 SYGVKD. CDR3: CAISESGRSGSNEQFF. The CDR3, as DNA: TGTGCCATCAGTGAGTCGGGACGGAGCGGTTCGAATGAGCAGTTCTTC.